The source of this T cell receptor (beta chain) is a study of T cells in women clearing cervical HPV infection. Study-level information: Women with histologically confirmed HPV16-related CIN3 or worse, 2 with invasive cancer, served as cases. Case blood was drawn a median roughly 150 days after lesion detection. Study-wide results and caveats: Cases carried less TRBV6-7 than controls: approximately 0.1% versus 0.16%.

Germline assignment: CDR1 SQVTM and CDR2 ANQGSEA. The CDR3 length is 13 residues. Losses at the gene ends were 6 bases for V and 0 bases for J; bases not matched to a gene: 2. Using immunoSEQ multiplex PCR, the repertoire was profiled, and TCRdb retains in-frame clones only, with some absent. Recorded for this sample: fewer than 50,000 clones. Regarding this clone: What it recognizes is unknown. The read terminates 3 residues before the CDR3 end, so the remaining end is supplied by the germline J gene.

All donors had a single incident cervical HPV16 infection, not prevalent. Source material: blood buffy coat. This receptor was taken from a woman between 18 and 75 years old with a cervical HPV16 infection that either progressed to CIN3+ or cleared (not recorded which). This rearrangement joins TRBV29-1 to TRBJ1-1; 9 bases are shared with TRBD1. CDR3 protein: CSVGQGLNTEAFF. The DNA read from the CDR3 is TGCAGCGTCGGACAGGGGTTGAACACTGAA.